These 4 T cell receptor beta chains were sequenced from one sample in a study of T-cell memory formation after mild COVID-19. TCRdb itself ran the 5' RACE reads through MiXCR, one entry per CDR3 protein. This sample yields more than 250,000 distinct CDR3 sequences, of which about 17% are seen a single time; roughly 20% belongs to the top ten. The sequencing sample was made of PBMCs or a T cell subset sorted from them (not recorded which). These receptors were obtained from a man in his late teens or twenties who had mild COVID-19 (a few samples of this study predate the infection). Cell type and time point are not known.

The gene calls are TRBV12-3 or TRBV12-4 and TRBJ1-2; TRBD1 matches at 8 bases. The CDR3 loop spans 15 amino acids. The J segment lost 4 bases and the V segment lost 7 bases, leaving 11 bases of the junction unmatched. DNA of the CDR3: TGTGCCAGCACTCAAAGCGGGACAGGCATCTATGGCTACACCTTC. Translating gives CASTQSGTGIYGYTF.

V and J are TRBV18 and TRBJ1-1; no reliable D call. CDR1 KGHSH and CDR2 LQKENI come from the germline V gene. The CDR3 runs to 14 residues. Trimming took off 2 bases at V and 1 base at J, with 8 bases between the two ends. In nucleotides, the CDR3 is TGTGCCAGCTCACCATCGGCAGGGAACACTGAAGCTTTCTTT. This sequence encodes CASSPSAGNTEAFF.

This clonotype was seen a handful of times. The rearrangement joins TRBV3-1 to TRBJ1-4, with TRBD1 matching over 7 bases. CDR1 is LGHDT and CDR2 is YNNKEL in the germline V gene (reference sequence). The ends lost 4 bases at V and 2 bases at J; junction bases unmatched: 4. This CDR3 has 15 amino acids. In DNA, the CDR3 is TGTGCCAGCAGCCTCCCACAGGGGACTAATGAAAAACTGTTTTTT. It yields the protein CASSLPQGTNEKLFF. Combining the CDR3 with reference TRBV3-1 and TRBJ1-4 gives the whole variable domain DTAVSQTPKYLVTQMGNDKSIKCEQNLGHDTMYWYKQDSKKFLKIMFSYNNKELIINETVPNRFSPKSPDKAHLNLHINSLELGDSAVYFCASSLPQGTNEKLFFGSGTQLSVL.

This chain joins TRBV12-3 or TRBV12-4 and TRBJ1-5; a weak D match, TRBD1 (5 bases). Trimming removed 5 bases at V and 1 base at J, with 15 bases between. This CDR3 is 16 amino acids long. CDR3 bases: TGTGCCAGCAGTCAGGACGGACATACAAGCAATCAGCCCCAGCATTTT. The encoded protein is CASSQDGHTSNQPQHF.